This T cell receptor (beta chain) was sequenced in a study of T cells in Graves' hyperthyroidism and ophthalmopathy (dated by TCRdb to between 2017 and 2020). In the study overall: Peripheral blood samples were taken at initial diagnosis, before any treatment was given. The study also compared thyroid tissue and blood T-cell repertoires from several Graves' hyperthyroidism patients. After blood sampling, hyperthyroidism patients were treated with methimazole at a starting dose of 30 mg daily, and ophthalmopathy patients were treated with high-dose intravenous methylprednisolone. An independent validation cohort of some 18 hyperthyroidism patients and 17 patients who later progressed to ophthalmopathy tested prospective prediction of ophthalmopathy. The paper reports TCR Vbeta CDR3 sequencing of roughly 140 peripheral blood samples: 43 ophthalmopathy, fewer than 85 hyperthyroidism and around 17 progressor patients. To identify distinguishing TCR V-J signatures, a discovery cohort of about a hundred patients was used, comprising 40 to 45 with Graves' ophthalmopathy and about 59 with stable Graves' hyperthyroidism. For training and testing, the 80 to 100 patients in the discovery cohort were randomly divided in a 7:3 ratio.

Points the paper makes about the study in general: In cross-validation, a model built on a 13 V-J signature told ophthalmopathy apart from stable hyperthyroidism with approximately 90% sensitivity and roughly 81% specificity, and in testing the same model reached 80%/75%. In validation, the model predicted progression to ophthalmopathy with 55% to 71% sensitivity and roughly 72% specificity, a median of 6.5 months before onset. Most expanded thyroid clonotypes (frequency above 0.001) were also detected in blood, suggesting blood repertoires may reflect thyroid immune responses. No statistical method was used to set the sample size in advance, and investigators knew the group allocation.

V and J lose 5 bases and 3 bases, and a span of 23 bases separates them. The CDR3 measures 17 amino acids from cysteine to phenylalanine. Solely the CDR3 DNA is kept, with 51 bases framed from the first base. The CDR1 and CDR2 encoded by the germline V gene are KGHSH and LQKENI. Amplification of TCR beta CDR3 regions was carried out from RNA transcripts. The TCR CDR3 was subjected to a first round of RT-PCR using the HTBI primer set and the Qiagen OneStep RT-PCR kit. Libraries were constructed in a second round of multiplex PCR, after which size selection and purification were performed. Paired-end sequencing of the libraries was performed with 100 bp reads on an Illumina HiSeq2000. The published analysis was carried out like this. SOAPnuke was used to process the raw data, with reads discarded if the reads contained adapters or uncalled bases, had a mean Phred below 15, or lacked an exact constant-primer or identifier match. High-quality paired reads were merged with COPE v1.2.5, and unique nucleotide sequences were defined as clonotypes. MiTCR v1.1 was used to align clonotypes to the IMGT TRBV, TRBD and TRBJ reference segments. Analysis was restricted to V-J combinations with a frequency above 0.0001, which covered roughly 99% of repertoires. A TCS score was defined as the ratio between F50 (clonal expansion) and ExV (chaos), using BLOSUM62-based TCRdist between CDR3 peptides within each V-J. Welch's t-statistics and random forest reduced around 520 V-J features to 13, which were used in a naive Bayes classifier (R e1071). The public reads were quality trimmed at Q25 with fastp and then assembled into clones with MiXCR by TCRdb, keeping productive beta chains. Merged by CDR3 protein, the rows form single entries marked with the most common genes and DNA. What appears here as the V and J calls and clone size reflects TCRdb's work, not the paper's. The sample has about 500,000 distinct CDR3 sequences on record, roughly 17% of them singletons. Around 17% of the sample lies in the top ten.

This clonotype was recorded at least ten times. The antigen this receptor binds is unknown. Base qualities are not recorded, but no much larger clone differs from it by a single base. In the ophthalmopathy patients, disease was moderately to severely active, with a Clinical Activity Score of 3 or more, a NOSPECS grade of 4 or more, and a duration of less than 3 months. Exclusion was applied to patients with uncontrolled infections, other autoimmune diseases, pregnancy or lactation. Diagnoses relied on clinical symptoms, serum thyroxine and TRAb, thyroid ultrasound and orbital computed tomography. Ficoll-Paque density gradient centrifugation was used to isolate PBMCs from about 9.4 ml of fresh peripheral blood. Total RNA was extracted using Trizol reagent, and RNA quality was assessed on an Agilent 2100 Bioanalyzer.

Sequencing used blood. The clonotype was recovered from a woman aged 18-29 years with Graves' ophthalmopathy. The V gene is TRBV18 and the J gene is TRBJ2-7, with the D call perhaps TRBD1 or TRBD2, each one matching 6 bases. At the DNA level, the sequence is TGTGCCAGCTCAAAGACAGGAGGGGGGTCGGGGAACTACGAGCAGTACTTC. The resulting protein is CASSKTGGGSGNYEQYF.